This TCR beta chain was profiled in a study of blood T cell repertoires in COVID-19. This CDR3 region has 16 residues. The germline CDR1 and CDR2 sequences are MGHDK and SYGVNS. With 2 bases removed from V and 0 bases from J, the gap between germline ends came to 10 bases. In the source study's methods: Researchers report that nucleated cell counts were estimated from reference gene primer amplification. Libraries were prepared by immunoSEQ multiplex PCR; TCRdb keeps only in-frame clonotypes and omits some of them. V and J calls and clone size come straight from that table; D and trimming were deduced from the DNA. The sample lists under 150,000 clones; roughly nine tenths were seen once.

The chain combines TRBV25-1 with TRBJ2-2; D ambiguous. The sample consisted of peripheral blood. The TCR comes from a man between 45 and 60 years old with active COVID-19. The chain's CDR3 is CASSETPGTNTGELFF. Here the CDR3 DNA reads TGTGCCAGCAGTGAAACCCCAGGCACGAACACCGGGGAGCTGTTTTTT.